This T cell receptor (beta chain) was documented in a study of cytomegalovirus exposure and HLA in healthy donors. Findings of the study overall: HLA alleles were associated with 15,000 to 20,000 TCR beta sequences in a later analysis at 0.05 false discovery rate. It was reportedly the case that the classifier diagnosed cytomegalovirus status with high specificity and sensitivity.

It was with 60 Vbeta and 13 Jbeta primers that the PCR ran. Clones were sequenced by immunoSEQ multiplex PCR, and TCRdb holds only the in-frame ones, with some missing. Of about 170,000 clones in the sample, roughly 84% were seen once. Points on this clone: Its antigen is not known.

V lost 0 bases, J lost 2 bases, and 7 bases lay in between. The germline CDR1 and CDR2 sequences are MNHEY and SVGAGI. This CDR3 comprises 15 residues. All donors participated as healthy donors of bone marrow. This TCR was recovered from a male donor in good health and CMV-seronegative. The genes are TRBV6-5 and TRBJ1-4; D may be TRBD1 (5 bases). The specimen sequenced was PBMCs. This chain's CDR3 is CASSYSGGTNEKLFF. Written as DNA, the CDR3 is TGTGCCAGCAGTTACTCGGGGGGGACTAATGAAAAACTGTTTTTT.